The next 9 T cell receptor beta chains were all read from a single sample in a study of Graves' ophthalmopathy and Graves' hyperthyroidism. RNA transcripts yielded amplified TCR beta CDR3 regions. Scientists carried out first-round RT-PCR using HTBI primers and then a second-round multiplex PCR. TCRdb reprocessed the multiplex PCR reads with MiXCR, giving one entry per CDR3 protein. The sample contains over a million distinct CDR3 sequences, 35% to 45% of which appear only once. Sequenced sample: peripheral blood or thyroid tissue (not recorded which). The receptor set was obtained from an adult man with Graves' hyperthyroidism.

The rearrangement joins TRBV5-8 to TRBJ1-5; 8 bases are shared with TRBD1. Germline V gives CDR1 SGHTS, CDR2 YDEGEE. The CDR3 covers 14 residues. V dropped 3 bases and J dropped 9; count of bases not matched to a gene: 8. The CDR3 bases are TGTGCCAGCAGCTGGACAGGGCCGGAACGGCCCCAGCATTTT. It yields the protein CASSWTGPERPQHF.

Only one count was recorded for this clonotype. A much bigger clone sits one base away, suggesting this may be a read error. The rearrangement links TRBV10-3 to TRBJ1-1; no firm D call. The CDR3 is made up of 14 amino acids. Trimming took off 5 bases at V and 7 bases at J, with 17 bases between the two ends. Per germline, CDR1 ENHRY and CDR2 SYGVKD. The CDR3 DNA sequence: TGTGCCATCAGTTACTCGCGGGTAGGAGGTGAAGCTTTCTTT. This translates into CAISYSRVGGEAFF.

This clonotype occurred many times. This rearrangement joins TRBV5-1 to TRBJ2-5; 9 bases agree with TRBD2. Germline CDR1 reads SGHRS; CDR2 reads YFSETQ. The V and J ends lost 1 base and 1 base, in that order; junction bases with no gene match: 5. The CDR3 covers 16 residues. CDR3 DNA: TGCGCCAGCAGCTTGACCGGGACTAGCCTCCAAGAGACCCAGTACTTC. Translation gives CASSLTGTSLQETQYF.

The rearrangement links TRBV28 to TRBJ1-6; TRBD1 matches 11 bases. Germline CDR1 is MDHEN and CDR2 is SYDVKM. CDR3 length: 15 amino acids. V shed 3 bases, J shed 13 bases, and the junction held 8 bases outside the gene matches. CDR3 nucleotides: TGTGCCAGCAGTTTGACCGGGACAGGGGGAGGTCCCCTCCACTTT. It specifies CASSLTGTGGGPLHF.

The chain employs TRBV29-1 and TRBJ2-5; 7 bases are shared with TRBD1. This CDR3 contains 13 residues. V lost 4 bases, J lost 4 bases, and 6 bases stayed unmatched. CDR1 is SQVTM, CDR2 ANQGSEA, per germline. The chain's CDR3 is CSVAVPGGETQYF. CDR3 bases: TGCAGCGTTGCGGTGCCAGGGGGAGAGACCCAGTACTTC.

This clonotype was detected only a few times. The chain has TRBV28 and TRBJ1-5, with D unclear. Germline V gives CDR1 MDHEN, CDR2 SYDVKM. Trimming shortened V by 3 bases and J by 1 base, and 13 bases separated the two germline ends. This CDR3 has 16 amino acids. DNA for the CDR3: TGTGCCAGCAGTTTGTATCGGCAGCTCAGCAATCAGCCCCAGCATTTT. Encoded protein: CASSLYRQLSNQPQHF.

In DNA, the CDR3 is TGTGCCAGCAGTGAACGGACATACGACTATGGCTACACCTTC. Translation: CASSERTYDYGYTF. The chain has TRBV2 and TRBJ1-2; D possibly corresponds to TRBD1 (5 bases). Germline CDR1 and CDR2: SNHLY and FYNNEI. CDR3 length: 14 amino acids. V was cut by 2 bases and J by 3 bases, with 10 bases left in between.

There are many counts of this clonotype. The chain has TRBV4-2 and TRBJ1-1, with 7 nucleotides matching TRBD1. Per germline, CDR1 LGHNA and CDR2 YNFKEQ. V shed 3 bases and J 3 bases; nucleotides not matched to a gene: 7. There are 15 residues in the CDR3. CDR3 nucleotides: TGTGCCAGCAGCCACCTCGACAGGGAGGACACTGAAGCTTTCTTT. It codes for CASSHLDREDTEAFF.

With regard to this clonotype: The junction does not match germline at one end; this may be a read error. The rearrangement links TRBV5-1 to TRBJ1-1, with D possibly TRBD1 on 6 matching bases. The CDR3 totals 16 residues. CDR1 is SGHRS and CDR2 is YFSETQ in the germline V gene. The CDR3 DNA follows: TGTGCCAGCAACATCCTCGGTTCAGGACAGCTCACTGAAGCTTTCTTT. This codes for CASNILGSGQLTEAFF.